The 14 T cell receptor beta chains below come from one sample, sequenced in a study of graft-versus-host responses after intestinal transplantation. Measured with immunoSEQ multiplex PCR; TCRdb has only the in-frame clones, and not every one. The top ten clones hold approximately 5% of a sample with roughly 50,000 clones, less than 95% of them seen once. Sample: PBMCs, taken roughly 660 days after intestinal transplant. Receptors originate from a human patient who received an intestinal transplant, so some T cells may come from the graft donor.

The genes are TRBV11-2 and TRBJ2-1; TRBD1 or TRBD2 may be the D gene (6 bases each). From germline, CDR1 is SGHAT and CDR2 FQNNGV. The CDR3 length is 16 residues. V gave up 1 base and J gave up 0 bases, with 10 bases separating them. The DNA for the CDR3 is TGTGCCAGCAGCTTAGGGGGGGCAAGCTCCTACAATGAGCAGTTCTTC. Translating it yields CASSLGGASSYNEQFF.

The rearrangement joins TRBV10-2 to TRBJ2-7; 11 bases line up with TRBD1. The CDR3 covers 15 residues. Losses at the gene ends were 2 bases for V and 3 bases for J; bases not matched to a gene: 3. The germline CDR1 and CDR2 sequences are WSHSY and SAAADI. CDR3 nucleotide sequence: TGCGCCAGCAGTGAGCCAGGGACAGGGGGCTACGAGCAGTACTTC. Protein sequence: CASSEPGTGGYEQYF.

J is TRBJ2-6 and V is TRBV7-9; D assignment may be TRBD1 or TRBD2 (6 bases each). Germline CDR1 and CDR2: SEHNR and FQNEAQ (reference sequence). The CDR3 covers 16 residues. Trimming took off 5 bases at V and 3 bases at J, with 14 bases between the two ends. CDR3 nucleotides: TGTGCCAGCAGCCAAGAGGAGGGGGATGGGGCCAACGTCCTGACTTTC. Translated, it gives CASSQEEGDGANVLTF.

Concerning this clone: This CDR3 fails to terminate in the conserved phenylalanine or tryptophan, so it likely reflects a read error. V gene TRBV19 combines with J gene TRBJ1-5; D may be TRBD1 (5 bases). There are 13 residues in the CDR3. Germline assignment: CDR1 LNHDA and CDR2 SQIVND (reference sequence). V lost 1 base, J lost 6 bases, and 7 bases lay in between. The CDR3 sequence: CASSIGGTQPQHL. The CDR3 DNA sequence: TGTGCCAGTAGTATAGGAGGGACTCAGCCCCAGCATCTT.

This rearrangement joins TRBV7-2 to TRBJ2-1; TRBD2 aligns across 11 bases. The germline V gene has CDR1 SGHTA and CDR2 FQGNSA. Trimming cost V 1 base and J 5 bases; bases outside gene matches: 1. The CDR3 extends over 15 amino acids. CDR3 coding DNA: TGTGCCAGCAGCTTAGGACTAGCGGGGAACAATGAGCAGTTCTTC. Its protein is CASSLGLAGNNEQFF.

The gene calls are TRBV5-1 and TRBJ2-1; a weak D match, TRBD1 (5 bases). CDR3 length: 14 residues. CDR1 is SGHRS and CDR2 is YFSETQ in the germline V gene. Trimming stripped 0 bases from V and 9 bases from J, with 13 bases between. In nucleotides, the CDR3 is TGCGCCAGCAGCTTGGGTTCAGGTCAGGGTGAGCAGTTCTTC. Amino acid sequence: CASSLGSGQGEQFF.

This rearrangement joins TRBV19 to TRBJ1-2; tentative D call: TRBD1 (5 bases). The CDR3 has 19 residues. Germline V gene lookup returns CDR1 LNHDA and CDR2 SQIVND (reference sequence). V was cut by 3 bases and J by 0 bases, with 23 bases left in between. In nucleotides, the CDR3 is TGTGCCAGTAGTATCAAAACCGGATGGAGGGGTCAAGCTAACTATGGCTACACCTTC. Its translation: CASSIKTGWRGQANYGYTF.

The rearrangement uses TRBV5-1 and TRBJ2-7; tentatively, D is TRBD1 (5 bases). Trimming cost V 2 bases and J 3 bases, with 6 bases left between them. The CDR3 spans 12 residues. Germline CDR1 and CDR2: SGHRS and YFSETQ. The CDR3 here is CASSFQGYEQYF. CDR3 coding DNA: TGCGCCAGCAGCTTTCAGGGCTACGAGCAGTACTTC.

This chain joins TRBV9 and TRBJ1-3, with a possible D match to TRBD1 (6 bases). Deletions cut 3 bases from V and 0 bases from J, with 10 bases between. The CDR3 is 15 residues long. The germline gives CDR1 SGDLS, CDR2 YYNGEE. CDR3 DNA: TGTGCCAGCAGCGACTCAGGGGCCTCTGGAAACACCATATATTTT. Translated: CASSDSGASGNTIYF.

This sequence joins TRBV27 and TRBJ1-6; maybe TRBD1 (6 bases). Germline V gives CDR1 MNHEY, CDR2 SMNVEV (reference sequence). The ends were cut back, 8 bases at V and 10 bases at J, with 21 bases in the middle. The CDR3 extends over 15 amino acids. The CDR3 loop is CASSRTPGGNSPLHF. The CDR3 DNA is TGTGCCAGCTCCCGAACTCCGGGGGGCAACTCACCCCTCCACTTT.

V usage is TRBV7-9 and J usage is TRBJ1-2; TRBD1 aligns across 8 bases. Unmatched junction bases numbered 8, after V lost 4 bases and J lost 4 bases. The CDR3 totals 15 residues. Per the germline V gene, CDR1 is SEHNR and CDR2 is FQNEAQ (reference sequence). This CDR3 is CASSSGQGAIYGYTF. The CDR3 DNA reads as TGTGCCAGCAGCTCGGGGCAGGGGGCGATCTATGGCTACACCTTC.

This clone appeared once. This chain connects TRBV6-1 to TRBJ1-1, with 10 bases aligning to TRBD1. Looked up from germline, CDR1 is MNHNS and CDR2 is SASEGT. CDR3 size: 14 residues. Germline trimming cut 6 bases from V and 7 bases from J; bases unmatched to any gene: 8. The CDR3 DNA follows: TGTGCCAGCAGGGCCCACGGGACAGGGGATGAAGCTTTCTTT. Protein product: CASRAHGTGDEAFF.

The rearrangement uses TRBV7-9 and TRBJ1-1, with D maybe TRBD1 (5 bases). CDR1 and CDR2 from the germline V gene are SEHNR and FQNEAQ (reference sequence). The CDR3 covers 15 residues. V gave up 1 base and J gave up 3 bases, with 12 bases separating them. DNA of the CDR3: TGTGCCAGCAGCTTAGTGTTGGGGGGAGACACTGAAGCTTTCTTT. This codes for CASSLVLGGDTEAFF.

This rearrangement joins TRBV5-1 to TRBJ2-3, with D perhaps matching TRBD1 or TRBD2 (6 bases each). The germline V gene has CDR1 SGHRS and CDR2 YFSETQ. There are 15 residues in the CDR3. The V and J ends lost 0 bases and 1 base respectively, with 9 bases between them. DNA for the CDR3: TGCGCCAGCAGCTTGGCTGGGGGGCGCACAGATACGCAGTATTTT. Translation gives CASSLAGGRTDTQYF.